These 7 T cell receptor beta chains share one sample of origin, sequenced in a study of spatial heterogeneity in lung cancer. General observations from the study: Tracking of tumor mutation counts was seen in expanded intratumoral alpha and beta TCR counts.

Described time point: sample taken at primary tumor resection. TCRdb recomputed calls from the 5' RACE reads with MiXCR, one row per CDR3 protein. The sample comprises several thousand distinct CDR3 sequences, roughly 8.8% of which are singletons, and over 7.5% rests with the top ten. What these receptors recognize is not known. The sequences come from lung tumor tissue, collected at surgery. The receptors derive from a male donor with early-stage non-small cell lung cancer.

This clonotype turned up a few times. The chain has TRBV30 and TRBJ1-6; D remains unclear. This CDR3 comprises 15 residues. V dropped 2 bases and J dropped 10 bases, with 18 bases sitting between them. Per germline, CDR1 GTSNPN and CDR2 SVGIG (reference sequence). This chain's CDR3 is CAWSLPRRQRSPLHF. The CDR3 DNA is TGTGCCTGGAGTTTACCCCGAAGGCAAAGGTCACCCCTCCACTTT.

The genes are TRBV24-1 and TRBJ2-3; 7 bases agree with TRBD1. Unmatched junction bases numbered 8, after V lost 3 bases and J lost 6 bases. CDR1 and CDR2 from the germline V gene are KGHDR and SFDVKD. The CDR3 spans 15 residues. CDR3 sequence reads: CATSDATGVGDTQYF. Written as DNA, the CDR3 is TGTGCCACCAGTGATGCAACAGGGGTGGGCGATACGCAGTATTTT.

This clonotype was found a few times. The chain is built from TRBV29-1 and TRBJ2-5; no clear D gene. V lost 6 bases and J lost 2, with 7 bases in between. Germline V gene sequence: CDR1 SQVTM, CDR2 ANQGSEA. The CDR3 contains 11 residues. In DNA, the CDR3 is TGCAGCGTCTCCCGGCAAGAGACCCAGTACTTC. This codes for CSVSRQETQYF.

This clonotype was counted a few times. The chain employs TRBV28 and TRBJ1-1, with no clear D. The germline V gene has CDR1 MDHEN and CDR2 SYDVKM. The V end was cut by 5 bases, the J end by 0 bases, with 13 bases between. The CDR3 covers 15 residues. This CDR3 reads CASSHGTYLNTEAFF. The DNA for the CDR3 is TGTGCCAGCAGTCATGGCACTTATTTGAACACTGAAGCTTTCTTT.

The chain carries TRBV5-1 and TRBJ1-1, with D uncertain. This CDR3 region has 14 residues. Between the trimmed V and J ends, which lost 0 bases and 1 base, there was a span of 7 bases. Germline lookup yields CDR1 SGHRS and CDR2 YFSETQ. CDR3 sequence reads: CASSLVTENTEAFF. The CDR3 DNA follows: TGCGCCAGCAGCTTGGTTACAGAGAACACTGAAGCTTTCTTT.

By share, this clonotype counts as medium-sized. The V call is TRBV7-2, the J call TRBJ1-6, with 9 bases aligning to TRBD1. CDR3 size: 15 residues. Germline-derived CDR1 and CDR2 are SGHTA and FQGNSA. The V segment lost 1 base and the J segment 7 bases; nucleotides outside the gene matches: 2. CDR3 loop: CASSLGDRVNSPLHF. DNA for the CDR3: TGTGCCAGCAGCTTAGGGGACAGGGTGAATTCACCCCTCCACTTT.

This clonotype was observed a few times. The chain has TRBV2 and TRBJ1-5; the match to TRBD1 covers 9 bases. V shed 5 bases and J 6 bases; nucleotides not matched to a gene: 5. The CDR3 extends over 14 amino acids. Germline CDR1 reads SNHLY; CDR2 reads FYNNEI. The CDR3 DNA follows: TGTGCCAGCAGTACAGGGACAGGGAGTCAGCCCCAGCATTTT. This sequence encodes CASSTGTGSQPQHF.